This is a list of T cell receptor beta chains from one sample in a study of PD-1 blockade in classical Hodgkin lymphoma. The table came from immunoSEQ multiplex PCR; TCRdb's copy has only in-frame clones and leaves some out. The table shows tens of thousands of clones, with 80% occurring only once. The sample in question was peripheral blood mononuclear cells (PBMCs), obtained before the fourth cycle of nivolumab. The receptor source for this set is a human donor with classical Hodgkin lymphoma. CDR3s include the opening cysteine and the closing phenylalanine or tryptophan. A D gene is named only where the DNA matches it firmly. Part of the rows lack a size; the others show once, few, many or a class for expanded clones.

d_call clone_size j_call v_call cdr3_nt cdr3_aa
TRBD2 . TRBJ2-1 TRBV4-2 TGTGCCAGCAGCCAAGAGGGGCGGGAGGGATACAATGAGCAGTTCTTC CASSQEGREGYNEQFF
. . TRBJ2-7 TRBV20-1 TGCAGTGCTAAATCCAACAGCGAGCAGTACTTC CSAKSNSEQYF
TRBD1 once TRBJ1-4 TRBV11-2 TGTGCCAGCAGCCCGGGGGACAGGGGAAACGAAAAACTGTTTTTT CASSPGDRGNEKLFF
. . TRBJ1-4 TRBV7-2 TGTGCCAGCAGCTTAACCGGGGATAGTGAAAAACTGTTTTTT CASSLTGDSEKLFF
TRBD1 . TRBJ2-7 TRBV10-3 TGTGCCATCAGTGAGAGACAGGGGGACTACGAGCAGTACTTC CAISERQGDYEQYF
. . TRBJ2-1 TRBV11-2 TGTGCCAGCAGCTTAAGGTCGGGGTCCAATGAGCAGTTCTTC CASSLRSGSNEQFF
TRBD2 . TRBJ2-1 TRBV2 TGTGCCAGCAGTAGACTAGCGGGATGGGGTGAGCAGTTCTTC CASSRLAGWGEQFF
. few TRBJ1-5 TRBV7-2 TGTGCCAGCAGCTTAATTGGGTCACAGCCTAATAGCAATCAGCCCCAGCATTTT CASSLIGSQPNSNQPQHF
TRBD2 . TRBJ2-1 TRBV5-4 TGTGCCAGCAGCTTGTTAAGCGGGGGGCCGTGGGAGCAGTTCTTC CASSLLSGGPWEQFF
. few TRBJ2-1 TRBV29-1 TGCAGCGCCCTCGACAGTTTATACAATGAGCAGTTCTTC CSALDSLYNEQFF
TRBD1 . TRBJ2-5 TRBV5-1 TGCACGAGTAGACAGGGGAGCCAAGAGACCCAGTACTTC CTSRQGSQETQYF
TRBD1 . TRBJ2-1 TRBV30 TGTGCCTGGGGCGCCGGGACAGGGTGGGATGAGCAGTTCTTC CAWGAGTGWDEQFF
. . TRBJ1-2 TRBV2 TGTGCCAGCAAGGTGGGGGGCGCCCGACATGGCTACACCTTC CASKVGGARHGYTF
. . TRBJ2-1 TRBV10-3 TGTGCCATCAGTCAAGACACCGGGACCGCGACAATTGAGCAGTTCTTC CAISQDTGTATIEQFF
. . TRBJ2-5 TRBV7-2 TGTGCCAGCAGCGAAACGGGCTCCGCCCGAGAGACCCAGTACTTC CASSETGSARETQYF
. . TRBJ2-7 TRBV19 TGTGCCAGTAGTATAGGGGGCGGCGGCGAGCAGTACTTC CASSIGGGGEQYF
. . TRBJ1-6 TRBV11-3 TGTGCCAGCAGCTTTCCGAGGGGAGGATCACCCCTCCACTTT CASSFPRGGSPLHF
. once TRBJ1-2 TRBV27 TGTGCCAGCAGACCACTGTCAGGGTGGATTGGCTACACCTTC CASRPLSGWIGYTF
. few TRBJ2-5 TRBV11-3 TGTGCCAGCAGTTTAGGTCGGGTTGAGATGATATCTAAGGAGACCCAGTACTTC CASSLGRVEMISKETQYF
. . TRBJ2-7 TRBV21-1 TGTGCCAGCAGCAAGAGGAGGGACGAGGGGGCGAAGAGCTCCTACGAGCAGTACTTC CASSKRRDEGAKSSYEQYF
TRBD1 . TRBJ1-1 TRBV9 TGTGCCAGCAGCGTGGGACAGCCGAACACTGAAGCTTTCTTT CASSVGQPNTEAFF
TRBD1 once TRBJ1-1 TRBV5-6 TGTGCCAGCAGCTTGTACAGGGGGATTACTTTCTTT CASSLYRGITFF
TRBD1 . TRBJ1-4 TRBV10-1 TGCGCCAGCAGTGAAGGGACAGTTAATGAAAAACTGTTTTTT CASSEGTVNEKLFF
. . TRBJ2-4 TRBV19 TGTGCCAGTAGTATAGACAACAGGGTTACGTACTTC CASSIDNRVTYF
. . TRBJ1-1 TRBV7-2 TGTGCCAGCAGCCGAAGCACAGGGTACACTGAAGCTTTCTTT CASSRSTGYTEAFF
. . TRBJ2-1 TRBV29-1 TGCAGCGTGCTCCTCAGGGTGACCGGAAACAATGAGCAGTTCTTC CSVLLRVTGNNEQFF
. . TRBJ1-5 TRBV19 TGTGCCAGTAACGGGGGGCTGGCCCAGCATTTT CASNGGLAQHF
TRBD2 . TRBJ2-3 TRBV25-1 TGTGCCAGCAGTGGGACTAGCCGAACTAGCACAGATACGCAGTATTTT CASSGTSRTSTDTQYF
. . TRBJ1-5 TRBV19 TGTGCCAGTAGCCATCAGGCGGGGAGCAATCAGCCCCAGCATTTT CASSHQAGSNQPQHF
. few TRBJ2-3 TRBV9 TGTGCCAGCAGCGTAGTGGAGAACTCCCCGACAGATACGCAGTATTTT CASSVVENSPTDTQYF
TRBD1 . TRBJ1-2 TRBV9 TGTGCCAGCAGCGATCGGGACAGGAACTATGGCTACACCTTC CASSDRDRNYGYTF
. few TRBJ2-7 TRBV6-6 TGTGCCAGCGGGGAAATAACCTACGAGCAGTACTTC CASGEITYEQYF
. . TRBJ2-3 TRBV2 TGTGCCAGCAGTAGGACTACTACCACAGATACGCAGTATTTT CASSRTTTTDTQYF
. . TRBJ1-4 TRBV27 TGTGCCAGCAGTTTGACAGAATCTAATGAAAAACTGTTTTTT CASSLTESNEKLFF
. . TRBJ2-7 TRBV15 TGTGCCACCAGCAGAGGAGGGGGAGCAAACTACGAGCAGTACTTC CATSRGGGANYEQYF
TRBD2 . TRBJ2-2 TRBV11-2 TGTGCCAGCAGCTTCGGAGCTAGCGGGAGTTCCACCGGGGAGCTGTTTTTT CASSFGASGSSTGELFF
TRBD1 few TRBJ1-5 TRBV4-3 TGCGCCAGCAGCCAAGGGACAGGTTTTGATCAGCCCCAGCATTTT CASSQGTGFDQPQHF
. . TRBJ1-5 TRBV19 TGTGCCAGTACCCAAAGGGGCCAGGGCCCCCGGCCCCAGCATTTT CASTQRGQGPRPQHF
. . TRBJ2-7 TRBV13 TGTGCCAGCAGCTCCCTAGCCGGGGCGCGGTACGAGCAGTACTTC CASSSLAGARYEQYF
. . TRBJ2-7 TRBV11-3 TGTGCCAGCAGCAACGAAGGGCAGGGGCTATACGAGCAGTACTTC CASSNEGQGLYEQYF
. few TRBJ1-1 TRBV2 TGTGCCAGCAGTGCAGGGAGCGACACTGAAGCTTTCTTT CASSAGSDTEAFF
TRBD1 . TRBJ1-1 TRBV5-1 TGCGCCAGCAGCGGACAGGGGGCGAGCACTGAAGCTTTCTTT CASSGQGASTEAFF
TRBD1 . TRBJ2-7 TRBV2 TGTGCCAGCAGTGAAGCAAACAGGGGGCAGGGTGAGCAGTACTTC CASSEANRGQGEQYF
. . TRBJ1-2 TRBV9 TGTGCCAGCAGCAGGGACGGGAACTATGGCTACACCTTC CASSRDGNYGYTF
. . TRBJ2-3 TRBV4-1 TGCGCCAGCAGCCAAGGTGATAGCTTGGATTTAGCGGATACGCAGTATTTT CASSQGDSLDLADTQYF
. . TRBJ2-4 TRBV7-9 TGTGCCAGCAGCTTCGCCGGACAGTATTTAAACATTCAGTACTTC CASSFAGQYLNIQYF
TRBD1 . TRBJ1-5 TRBV19 TGTGCCAGTAGTGTTCGACAGGGGGCGAGGGTATATAGCAATCAGCCCCAGCATTTT CASSVRQGARVYSNQPQHF
. . TRBJ2-7 TRBV27 TGTGCCAGCAGTCCCAACCAGGGATTAGGACACGAGCAGTACTTC CASSPNQGLGHEQYF
TRBD2 . TRBJ2-7 TRBV5-4 TGTGCCAGCAGCTCGACTAGCGGGGGCCTCGAGCAGTACTTC CASSSTSGGLEQYF
. . TRBJ2-1 TRBV7-9 TGTGCCAGCAGCTTAGTTTTGGCCGATGAGCAGTTCTTC CASSLVLADEQFF
TRBD2 once TRBJ2-3 TRBV6-5 TGTGCCAGCAGAAGACTAGCGGGAGATACGCAGTATTTT CASRRLAGDTQYF
. . TRBJ1-5 TRBV5-1 TGCGCCAGCAGCTTGGGTTTGGCAGGACCACCTAGCAATCAGCCCCAGCATTTT CASSLGLAGPPSNQPQHF
. . TRBJ2-3 TRBV30 TGTGCCTGGAGTCAGGGGGATACGCAGTATTTT CAWSQGDTQYF
TRBD1 . TRBJ1-1 TRBV6-1 TGTGCCAGCAGTGACGAACCGGGACAGATGAACACTGAAGCTTTCTTT CASSDEPGQMNTEAFF
TRBD1 . TRBJ2-5 TRBV5-1 TGCGCCAGCAGAACCCGGAGGACAGGTGGAGAGACCCAGTACTTC CASRTRRTGGETQYF
TRBD1 . TRBJ2-7 TRBV5-1 TGCGCCAGCAGCTCGACAGGGCCCGAGCAGTACTTC CASSSTGPEQYF
TRBD1 few TRBJ1-3 TRBV7-9 TGTGCCAGCAGTACCCAACAGGGGTCTGGAAACACCATATATTTT CASSTQQGSGNTIYF
. few TRBJ2-1 TRBV27 TGTGCCAGCAGTTTAGCTGGTAGCGGATCCTACAATGAGCAGTTCTTC CASSLAGSGSYNEQFF
. . TRBJ1-1 TRBV4-3 TGCGCCAGCAGCCAAGATCAAGCAGGAGTCATCCCCATGAACACTGAAGCTTTCTTT CASSQDQAGVIPMNTEAFF
. . TRBJ2-7 TRBV18 TGTGCCAGCTCACCGGGCGACCCCTGGGTGAGGGCCGGGTACGAGCAGTACTTC CASSPGDPWVRAGYEQYF